Below are 10 T cell receptor beta chains sequenced from a single sample in a study of identical twins. TCRdb reanalysed the 5' RACE reads using MiXCR and keeps one entry per CDR3 protein. The sample contains a few hundred thousand distinct CDR3 sequences, about 8.3% of which appear only once. Another study also made use of these data, one on yellow fever vaccine responses in identical twins.

The sequenced material came from CD8+ T cells sorted from blood. These receptors all come from a woman aged 18-35 years in good health.

The chain couples TRBV10-3 to TRBJ2-3; weak D call: TRBD2 (6 bases). CDR1 and CDR2 from the germline V gene are ENHRY and SYGVKD. There are 15 residues in the CDR3. V was shortened by 3 bases and J by 2 bases, with 12 bases between the two germline ends. Written as DNA, the CDR3 is TGTGCCATCAGTGACGTAGCGGACGTCACAGATACGCAGTATTTT. This sequence encodes CAISDVADVTDTQYF.

This clonotype was seen only a few times. The gene calls are TRBV7-9 and TRBJ2-1; tentative D call: TRBD2 (5 bases). CDR1 is SEHNR and CDR2 is FQNEAQ in the germline V gene (reference sequence). The CDR3 has 16 amino acids. V was shortened by 8 bases and J by 3 bases, with 20 bases between the two germline ends. The CDR3 nucleotides are TGTGCCAGCTTTAACTCCGGCGACTACCTCTACAATGAGCAGTTCTTC. Its translation: CASFNSGDYLYNEQFF.

This rearrangement joins TRBV30 to TRBJ2-7, with a tentative D call TRBD1 (6 bases). The CDR3 is 14 amino acids. The V gene lost 2 bases and the J gene lost 6 bases, with 17 bases spanning the gap. From germline, CDR1 is GTSNPN and CDR2 SVGIG (reference sequence). This chain's CDR3 is CAWSSSTGRGEQYF. The CDR3 DNA reads TGTGCCTGGAGTTCATCTACAGGGCGTGGCGAGCAGTACTTC.

This clonotype was observed many times. The rearrangement uses TRBV12-5 and TRBJ2-1; D gene ambiguous. The V gene lost 0 bases and the J gene lost 0 bases, with 9 bases spanning the gap. Germline assignment: CDR1 LGHNT and CDR2 FRNRAP. This CDR3 is 16 amino acids long. CDR3 amino acids: CASGLVTSLSYNEQFF. The CDR3 nucleotides read TGTGCTAGTGGTTTGGTAACATCCCTCTCCTACAATGAGCAGTTCTTC.

V is TRBV20-1 and J is TRBJ2-2; D not certain. The germline CDR1 and CDR2 sequences are DFQATT and SNEGSKA (reference sequence). The CDR3 is 13 residues long. V lost 4 bases and J 2 bases, leaving 8 bases between the germline ends. The CDR3 region has the DNA TGCAGTGCTAAGGGCACAAACACCGGGGAGCTGTTTTTT. Translation gives CSAKGTNTGELFF.

The CDR3, as DNA: TGCGCCAGCAGCCATGGAGCGGATGAGCAGTTCTTC. It codes for CASSHGADEQFF. The chain couples TRBV4-3 to TRBJ2-1; D possibly corresponds to TRBD2 (5 bases). The CDR3 sequence is 12 residues long. The V and J ends lost 3 bases and 8 bases respectively, with 8 bases between them. The germline CDR1 and CDR2 sequences are LGHNA and YSLEER.

The sample holds many counts of this clonotype. The rearrangement joins TRBV5-1 to TRBJ2-2, with D possibly matching TRBD2 (7 bases). The CDR3 consists of 17 residues. Germline V gene lookup returns CDR1 SGHRS and CDR2 YFSETQ. V shed 0 bases and J shed 5 bases, with 17 bases lying between them. CDR3 sequence reads: CASSLDHVGGRTGELFF. For the CDR3, the DNA is TGCGCCAGCAGCTTGGATCATGTCGGGGGGCGTACCGGGGAGCTGTTTTTT.

The CDR3 sequence is CASSHPPGDTGDTQYF. The CDR3 DNA reads as TGTGCCAGCAGCCACCCTCCGGGGGACACGGGAGATACGCAGTATTTT. The V call is TRBV4-2, the J call TRBJ2-3; D possibly uses TRBD1 or TRBD2 (6 bases each). Germline V CDR1 and CDR2: LGHNA, YNFKEQ. The CDR3 length is 16 residues. V lost 3 bases, J lost 5 bases, and 18 bases lay in between.

This clonotype was seen a handful of times. The chain combines TRBV24-1 with TRBJ2-1, with no clear D. V shed 2 bases and J shed 4 bases, with 8 bases lying between them. The CDR3 consists of 14 residues. CDR1 is KGHDR and CDR2 is SFDVKD in the germline V gene. In DNA, the CDR3 is TGTGCCACCAGTGATTCTGGCAGATACAATGAGCAGTTCTTC. This encodes CATSDSGRYNEQFF.

This chain connects TRBV11-2 to TRBJ2-1; either TRBD1 or TRBD2 may supply D (6 bases each). V was trimmed by 2 bases and J by 6 bases, leaving 14 bases between them. CDR1 and CDR2 (germline): SGHAT, FQNNGV. This CDR3 comprises 15 residues. The CDR3 DNA follows: TGTGCCAGCAGCTTATGGGGGGCCATAGGCAATGAGCAGTTCTTC. Translating gives CASSLWGAIGNEQFF. Filled out from reference TRBV11-2 and TRBJ2-1, the complete variable domain reads EAGVAQSPRYKIIEKRQSVAFWCNPISGHATLYWYQQILGQGPKLLIQFQNNGVVDDSQLPKDRFSAERLKGVDSTLKIQPAKLEDSAVYLCASSLWGAIGNEQFFGPGTRLTVL.